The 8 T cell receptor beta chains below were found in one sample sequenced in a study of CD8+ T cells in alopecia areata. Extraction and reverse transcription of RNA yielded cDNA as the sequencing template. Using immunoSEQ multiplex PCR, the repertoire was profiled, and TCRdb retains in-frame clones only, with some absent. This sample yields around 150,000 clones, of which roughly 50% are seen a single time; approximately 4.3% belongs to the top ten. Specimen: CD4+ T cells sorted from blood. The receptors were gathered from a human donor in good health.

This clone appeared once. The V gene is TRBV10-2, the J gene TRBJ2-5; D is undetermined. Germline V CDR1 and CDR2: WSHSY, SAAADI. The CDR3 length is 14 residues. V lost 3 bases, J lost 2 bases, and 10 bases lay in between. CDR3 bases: TGCGCCAGCAGTGACTCAGACCATCAAGAGACCCAGTACTTC. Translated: CASSDSDHQETQYF.

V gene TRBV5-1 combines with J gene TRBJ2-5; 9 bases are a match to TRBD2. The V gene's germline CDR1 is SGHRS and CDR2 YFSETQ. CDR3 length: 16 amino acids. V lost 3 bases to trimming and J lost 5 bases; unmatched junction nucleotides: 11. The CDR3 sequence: CASSWSGGRVGETQYF. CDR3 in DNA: TGCGCCAGCAGCTGGAGTGGCGGGAGGGTCGGTGAGACCCAGTACTTC.

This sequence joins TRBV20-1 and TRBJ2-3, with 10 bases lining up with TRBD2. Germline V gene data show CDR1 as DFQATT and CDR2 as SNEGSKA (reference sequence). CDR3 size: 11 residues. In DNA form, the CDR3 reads TGCAGCGCCACTAGCGGGAATACGCAGTATTTT. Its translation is CSATSGNTQYF.

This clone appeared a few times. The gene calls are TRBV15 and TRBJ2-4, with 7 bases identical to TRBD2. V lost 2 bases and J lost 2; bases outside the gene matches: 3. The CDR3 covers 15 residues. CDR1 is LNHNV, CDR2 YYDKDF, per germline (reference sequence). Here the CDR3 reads CATSRRLASKNIQYF. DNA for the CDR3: TGTGCCACCAGCAGAAGACTAGCTTCCAAAAACATTCAGTACTTC.

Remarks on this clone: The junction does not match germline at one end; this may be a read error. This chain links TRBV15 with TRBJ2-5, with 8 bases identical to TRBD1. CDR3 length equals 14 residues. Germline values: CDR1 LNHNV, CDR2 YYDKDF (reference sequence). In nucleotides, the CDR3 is TGTGTCACCAGCAGATCGACAGGGGACGGGACCCAGTACTTC. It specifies CVTSRSTGDGTQYF.

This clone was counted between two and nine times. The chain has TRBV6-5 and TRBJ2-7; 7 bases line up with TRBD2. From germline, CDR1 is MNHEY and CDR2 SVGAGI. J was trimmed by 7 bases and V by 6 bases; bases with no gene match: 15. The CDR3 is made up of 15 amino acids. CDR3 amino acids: CASSARREGSREQYF. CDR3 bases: TGTGCCAGCAGCGCGCGGAGGGAGGGGTCCAGAGAGCAGTACTTC.

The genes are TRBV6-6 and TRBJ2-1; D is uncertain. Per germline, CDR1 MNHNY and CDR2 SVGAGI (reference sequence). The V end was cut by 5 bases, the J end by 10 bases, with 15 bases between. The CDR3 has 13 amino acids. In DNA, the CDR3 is TGTGCCAGCAGTCCCGGACGGCTTTGGGAGCAGTTCTTC. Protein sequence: CASSPGRLWEQFF.

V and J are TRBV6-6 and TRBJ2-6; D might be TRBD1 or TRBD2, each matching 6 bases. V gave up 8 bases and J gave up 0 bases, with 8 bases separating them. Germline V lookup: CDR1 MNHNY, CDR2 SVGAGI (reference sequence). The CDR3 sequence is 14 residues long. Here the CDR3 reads CASEGGSGANVLTF. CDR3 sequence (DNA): TGTGCCAGCGAGGGGGGCTCTGGGGCCAACGTCCTGACTTTC.